This T cell receptor beta chain stems from a study of OX40 agonist ivuxolimab in advanced cancers. Overall study: The mean age was roughly 60 years, ranging from about 23 to 79, with 80% to 85% of participants male.

Study outcomes and limitations: Among some nonresponders, normalized T-cell clonal expansion was also low.

Method: immunoSEQ multiplex PCR; TCRdb's copy keeps in-frame clones and lacks some. Among around 40,000 clones, around 86% were seen once, and the ten largest hold 0.38%. The investigators sampled blood at baseline, at cycle 4 day 1, and at cycle 7 day 1. Regarding this clone: The antigen remains undetermined.

This CDR3 is 13 amino acids long. Trimming removed 0 bases at V and 12 bases at J, with 15 bases between. CDR1 is LGHNA and CDR2 is YSLEER in the germline V gene. The source is an adult with an advanced solid tumor such as melanoma, head and neck, liver or kidney cancer. Source: CD4+ or CD8+ T cells sorted from blood, taken in a trial of the OX40 agonist ivuxolimab. The rearrangement joins TRBV4-3 to TRBJ2-7; D is uncertain. The CDR3 region is CASSQETWGARYF. DNA of the CDR3: TGCGCCAGCAGCCAAGAGACTTGGGGTGCGCGGTACTTC.